One TCR beta chain is described in this entry. This CDR3 is 14 amino acids long. Germline V gives CDR1 MNHEY, CDR2 SVGAGI. Trimming removed 5 bases at V and 5 bases at J, with 15 bases between. This sample is part of a study of CXCR3 chemokines and chemotherapy response in bladder cancer. Using its own MiXCR run on the PCR reads, TCRdb lists one record per CDR3 protein. The sample records around 8,800 distinct CDR3 sequences, roughly 23% being singletons. The rearrangement uses TRBV6-5 and TRBJ1-1; no definite D call. This clonotype was sampled from a human donor with bladder cancer that did not respond to neoadjuvant chemotherapy. Sample collection was performed from a patient whose treatment included neoadjuvant chemotherapy. The CDR3 reads CASSGEDGLTEAFF. The CDR3 DNA reads TGTGCCAGCAGTGGAGAAGACGGCCTGACTGAAGCTTTCTTT.